A selection of T cell receptor beta chains follows, all from one sample in a study of cytomegalovirus exposure and HLA in healthy donors. Sequencing was performed with immunoSEQ multiplex PCR; in TCRdb, only in-frame clones are kept and a portion is missing. The sample yields more than 80,000 clones, about nine tenths seen once. The sample consisted of PBMCs. Source of these receptors: a young man in good health and CMV-seropositive. CDR3s include the opening cysteine and the closing phenylalanine or tryptophan. A D gene is named only where the DNA matches it firmly. Rows give clone size only sometimes, using once, few, many, or a class for an expanded clone.

V gene,clone size,D gene,J gene,CDR3 protein,CDR3 DNA
TRBV4-1,.,.,TRBJ1-2,CASSQDPDSPYGYTF,TGCGCCAGCAGCCAAGATCCGGACAGCCCGTATGGCTACACCTTC
TRBV5-1,.,TRBD1,TRBJ1-1,CASSSDQGAVEAFF,TGCGCCAGCAGCTCTGACCAGGGGGCCGTTGAAGCTTTCTTT
TRBV5-6,.,TRBD1,TRBJ2-7,CASSQRTGLYEQYF,TGTGCCAGCAGCCAGCGGACAGGGCTCTACGAGCAGTACTTC
TRBV15,once,TRBD2,TRBJ2-1,CATSGPPSFGGSHNEQFF,TGTGCCACCAGCGGCCCCCCCTCTTTTGGCGGGAGTCACAATGAGCAGTTCTTC
TRBV28,.,TRBD1,TRBJ2-3,CASSPGQGYGTDTQYF,TGTGCCAGCAGTCCGGGACAGGGATATGGCACAGATACGCAGTATTTT
TRBV10-1,.,TRBD1,TRBJ1-3,CASSGGHSGNTIYF,TGCGCCAGCTCAGGGGGACACTCTGGAAACACCATATATTTT
TRBV5-1,few,.,TRBJ1-1,CASSPPVGGGRTEAFF,TGCGCCAGCAGCCCCCCGGTTGGTGGAGGACGTACTGAAGCTTTCTTT
TRBV18,.,.,TRBJ1-5,CASSPRRDNQPQHF,TGTGCCAGCTCACCACGGAGGGATAATCAGCCCCAGCATTTT
TRBV4-1,.,TRBD2,TRBJ2-7,CASSPLLAGEAYEQYF,TGCGCCAGCAGCCCCCTACTCGCGGGAGAGGCCTACGAGCAGTACTTC
TRBV7-2,.,.,TRBJ1-5,CASSLSGVSNQPQHF,TGTGCCAGCAGCTTATCAGGGGTTAGCAATCAGCCCCAGCATTTT
TRBV6-5,few,.,TRBJ1-2,CASSYDSLDYGYTF,TGTGCCAGCAGTTATGACAGTTTGGACTATGGCTACACCTTC
TRBV30,.,.,TRBJ1-2,CAWSRGRVYGYTF,TGTGCCTGGAGTCGTGGCAGGGTCTATGGCTACACCTTC
TRBV28,once,.,TRBJ1-5,CASSGNNNQPQHF,TGTGCCAGCAGTGGTAACAATAATCAGCCCCAGCATTTT
TRBV18,once,TRBD1,TRBJ2-2,CASSPFDRAAGELFF,TGTGCCAGCTCACCATTTGACAGGGCCGCCGGGGAGCTGTTTTTT
TRBV5-1,few,.,TRBJ1-4,CASSGDSGEKLFF,TGCGCCAGCAGCGGCGACAGCGGGGAAAAACTGTTTTTT
TRBV27,.,.,TRBJ1-3,CASSLSKGVGNTIYF,TGTGCCAGCAGTTTATCGAAAGGGGTAGGAAACACCATATATTTT